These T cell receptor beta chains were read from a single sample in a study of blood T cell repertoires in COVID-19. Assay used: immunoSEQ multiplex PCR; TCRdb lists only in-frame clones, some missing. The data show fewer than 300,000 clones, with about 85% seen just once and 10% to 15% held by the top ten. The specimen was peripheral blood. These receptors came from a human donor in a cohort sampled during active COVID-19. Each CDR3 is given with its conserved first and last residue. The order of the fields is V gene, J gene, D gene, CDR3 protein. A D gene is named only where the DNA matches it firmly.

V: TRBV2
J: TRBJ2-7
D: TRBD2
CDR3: CASSVRTSGRSEQYF

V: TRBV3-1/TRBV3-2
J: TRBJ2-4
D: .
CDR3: CASSQARGLAKNIQYF

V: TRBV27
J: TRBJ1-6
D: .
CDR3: CASTAASSYNSPLHF

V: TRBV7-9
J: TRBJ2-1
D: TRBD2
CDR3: CASIPWGGNNEQFF

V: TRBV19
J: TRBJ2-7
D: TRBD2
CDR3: CASSIGSGKYEQYF

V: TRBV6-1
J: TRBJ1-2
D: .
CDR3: CASSESFGQNYGYTF

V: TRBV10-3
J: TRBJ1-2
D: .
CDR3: CAITGQNYGYTF

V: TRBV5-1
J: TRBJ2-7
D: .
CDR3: CASSLAGRVYEQYF

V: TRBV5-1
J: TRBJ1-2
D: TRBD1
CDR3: CASSLGTGPQEGYTF

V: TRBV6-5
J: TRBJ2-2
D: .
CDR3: CASSVSGELFF